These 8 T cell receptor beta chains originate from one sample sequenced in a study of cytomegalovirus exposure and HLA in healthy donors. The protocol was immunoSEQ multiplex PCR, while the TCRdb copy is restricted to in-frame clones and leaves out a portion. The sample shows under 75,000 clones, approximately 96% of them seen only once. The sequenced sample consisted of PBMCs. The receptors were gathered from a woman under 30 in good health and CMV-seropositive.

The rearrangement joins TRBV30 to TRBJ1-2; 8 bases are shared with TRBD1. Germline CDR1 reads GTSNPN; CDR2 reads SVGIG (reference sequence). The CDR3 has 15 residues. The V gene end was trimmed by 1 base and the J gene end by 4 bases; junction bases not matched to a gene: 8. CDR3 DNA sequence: TGTGCCTGGAGTGCCACCTTGGACAGGGCCTATGGCTACACCTTC. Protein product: CAWSATLDRAYGYTF. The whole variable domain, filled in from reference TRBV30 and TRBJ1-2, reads SQTIHQWPATLVQPVGSPLSLECTVEGTSNPNLYWYRQAAGRGLQLLFYSVGIGQISSEVPQNLSASRPQDRQFILSSKKLLLSDSGFYLCAWSATLDRAYGYTFGSGTRLTVV.

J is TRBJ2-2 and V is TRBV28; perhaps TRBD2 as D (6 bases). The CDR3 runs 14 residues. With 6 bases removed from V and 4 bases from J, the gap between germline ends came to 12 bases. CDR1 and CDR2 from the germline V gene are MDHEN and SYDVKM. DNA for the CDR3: TGTGCCAGCAGCCGACTAGTGTTCACCGGGGAGCTGTTTTTT. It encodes CASSRLVFTGELFF. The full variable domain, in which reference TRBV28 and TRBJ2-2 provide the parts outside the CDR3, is DVKVTQSSRYLVKRTGEKVFLECVQDMDHENMFWYRQDPGLGLRLIYFSYDVKMKEKGDIPEGYSVSREKKERFSLILESASTNQTSMYLCASSRLVFTGELFFGEGSRLTVL.

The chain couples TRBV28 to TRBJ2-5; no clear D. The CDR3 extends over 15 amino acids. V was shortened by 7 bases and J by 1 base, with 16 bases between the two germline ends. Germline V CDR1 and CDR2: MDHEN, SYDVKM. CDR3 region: CASTLPGAPQETQYF. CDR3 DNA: TGTGCCAGCACCCTGCCCGGAGCGCCCCAAGAGACCCAGTACTTC.

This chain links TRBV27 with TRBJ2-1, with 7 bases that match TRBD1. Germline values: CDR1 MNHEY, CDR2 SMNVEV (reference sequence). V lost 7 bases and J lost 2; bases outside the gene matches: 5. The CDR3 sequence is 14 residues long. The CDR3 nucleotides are TGTGCCAGCACCACAGGGGCTGCCTACAATGAGCAGTTCTTC. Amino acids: CASTTGAAYNEQFF.

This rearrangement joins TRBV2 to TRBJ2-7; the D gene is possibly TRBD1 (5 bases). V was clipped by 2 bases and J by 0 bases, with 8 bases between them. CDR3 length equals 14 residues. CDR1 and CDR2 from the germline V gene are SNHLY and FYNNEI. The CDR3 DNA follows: TGTGCCAGCAGTGAACAGGGAAGCTCCTACGAGCAGTACTTC. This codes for CASSEQGSSYEQYF.

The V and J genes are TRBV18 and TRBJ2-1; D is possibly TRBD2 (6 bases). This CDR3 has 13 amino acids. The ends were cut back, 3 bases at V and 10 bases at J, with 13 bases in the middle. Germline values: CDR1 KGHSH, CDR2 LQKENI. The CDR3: CASSPSGVGEQFF. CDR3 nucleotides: TGTGCCAGCTCACCTTCGGGGGTGGGAGAGCAGTTCTTC.

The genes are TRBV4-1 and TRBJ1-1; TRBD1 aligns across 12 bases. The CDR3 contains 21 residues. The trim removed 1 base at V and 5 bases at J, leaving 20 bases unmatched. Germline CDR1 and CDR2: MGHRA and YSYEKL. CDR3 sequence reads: CASSQAFSGTGGAGRYTEAFF. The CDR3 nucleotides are TGCGCCAGCAGCCAAGCGTTCTCCGGGACAGGGGGCGCCGGTAGATATACTGAAGCTTTCTTT.

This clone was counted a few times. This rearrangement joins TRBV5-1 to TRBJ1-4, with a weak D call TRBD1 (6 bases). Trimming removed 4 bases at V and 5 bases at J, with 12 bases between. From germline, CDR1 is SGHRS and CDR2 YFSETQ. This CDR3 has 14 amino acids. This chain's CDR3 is CASSPLGANEKLFF. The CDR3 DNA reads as TGCGCCAGCAGCCCCTTGGGGGCAAATGAAAAACTGTTTTTT. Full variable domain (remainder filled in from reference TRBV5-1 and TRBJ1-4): KAGVTQTPRYLIKTRGQQVTLSCSPISGHRSVSWYQQTPGQGLQFLFEYFSETQRNKGNFPGRFSGRQFSNSRSEMNVSTLELGDSALYLCASSPLGANEKLFFGSGTQLSVL.